The clone carrying this T cell receptor beta chain was found many times. This record comes from a study of regulatory T cells in long-lasting Graves disease. The CDR3 runs to 17 residues. Germline V gene sequence: CDR1 SGHAT, CDR2 FQNNGV. Trimming shortened V by 0 bases and J by 0 bases, and 12 bases separated the two germline ends. Through Arm-PCR of CDR3 regions and iRepertoire HTBI primers, TCR beta libraries were built. TCRdb fed the multiplex PCR reads into MiXCR, producing one record per CDR3 protein. The data show about 220,000 distinct CDR3 sequences, roughly a fifth seen once. Time point given: newly diagnosed GD, antithyroid drugs for less than 3 months. The TCR library was prepared using RNA isolated from PBMCs. The sample was also reused in another study, on T cells in Graves' hyperthyroidism and ophthalmopathy. That paper notes: Ophthalmopathy was identified by the model a median roughly 6.5 months ahead of onset.

This clonotype was obtained from a woman aged 25 to 45 with Graves disease. The chain couples TRBV11-2 to TRBJ2-1, with D tentatively TRBD2 (5 bases). The sequencing here drew on peripheral blood mononuclear cells (PBMCs), taken at new diagnosis, from a patient treated with antithyroid drugs. The CDR3 region has the DNA TGTGCCAGCAGCTTAGAGTTCGGGGAGAGCTCCTACAATGAGCAGTTCTTC. Translating gives CASSLEFGESSYNEQFF.